One and the same sample provided the 25 T cell receptor beta chains below, sequenced in a study of T cells in women clearing cervical HPV infection. Produced via immunoSEQ multiplex PCR; TCRdb's table is partial and in-frame only. This listing includes about 16,000 clones. Source material: blood buffy coat. All receptors come from a woman between 18 and 70 years old with a cervical HPV16 infection that either progressed to CIN3+ or cleared (not recorded which).

About this clone: The read comes to an end 3 residues before the CDR3 does, leaving the germline J gene to fill in the end. This chain uses TRBV7-9 with TRBJ2-5, with D possibly TRBD2 on 5 matching bases. The CDR3 contains 15 residues. V dropped 3 bases and J dropped 2 bases, with 13 bases sitting between them. Looked up from germline, CDR1 is SEHNR and CDR2 is FQNEAQ (reference sequence). Incomplete CDR3 DNA: TGTGCCAGCAGCTTCTGGGCTAGCTCTCAAGAGACC. It is translated as CASSFWASSQET. The complete CDR3 sequence is CASSFWASSQETQYF.

Points on this clone: The CDR3 is cut off 3 residues early in the read; its end comes from the germline J gene. V is TRBV5-1 and J is TRBJ1-1, with 10 bases fitting TRBD1. Germline V gives CDR1 SGHRS, CDR2 YFSETQ. J gave up 5 bases and V 4 bases, and 2 bases lay outside the gene matches. This CDR3 contains 13 residues. Partial CDR3 DNA: TGCGCCAGCAGCCAGGGACAGGGGACTGAA. Protein: CASSQGQGTE. The full CDR3 sequence reads CASSQGQGTEAFF. The whole variable domain, remainder taken from reference TRBV5-1 and TRBJ1-1, is KAGVTQTPRYLIKTRGQQVTLSCSPISGHRSVSWYQQTPGQGLQFLFEYFSETQRNKGNFPGRFSGRQFSNSRSEMNVSTLELGDSALYLCASSQGQGTEAFFGQGTRLTVV.

Concerning this clone itself: The read finishes 3 residues shy of the CDR3 end, and the germline J gene is used to complete it. The V and J genes are TRBV19 and TRBJ2-7; D might be TRBD1 (5 bases). Germline loops: CDR1 LNHDA, CDR2 SQIVND (reference sequence). The CDR3 is made up of 14 amino acids. The V gene lost 5 bases and the J gene lost 3 bases, with 14 bases spanning the gap. CDR3 sequence: CASSPRTTNYEQYF. The CDR3 bases that were read are TGTGCCAGTAGTCCCCGGACAACGAACTACGAG. Using reference TRBV19 and TRBJ2-7 for the parts outside the CDR3, the full variable domain is DGGITQSPKYLFRKEGQNVTLSCEQNLNHDAMYWYRQDPGQGLRLIYYSQIVNDFQKGDIAEGYSVSREKKESFPLTVTSAQKNPTAFYLCASSPRTTNYEQYFGPGTRLTVT.

In regard to this clone: From the germline J gene comes the end of the CDR3, since the read stops 3 residues before it. The V call is TRBV2, the J call TRBJ1-1, with 7 bases matching TRBD1. The V gene's germline CDR1 is SNHLY and CDR2 FYNNEI. V dropped 6 bases and J dropped 6; count of bases not matched to a gene: 1. This CDR3 spans 11 amino acids. CDR3 DNA, as far as it was read: TGTGCCAGCAGGACAGGGTCTGAA. Amino acids: CASRTGSE. The full CDR3 reads CASRTGSEAFF.

Worth noting for this clone: The sequence runs out 3 residues before the end of the CDR3; the remainder is reconstructed from the germline J gene. V gene TRBV20-1 combines with J gene TRBJ1-1; tentative D call: TRBD1 (5 bases). Germline V gives CDR1 DFQATT, CDR2 SNEGSKA (reference sequence). CDR3 length: 11 amino acids. Trimming shortened V by 8 bases and J by 5 bases, and 12 bases separated the two germline ends. CDR3 DNA (partial): TGCAGTCCGACAGAGGGGACTGAA. This translates into CSPTEGTE. The whole CDR3 is CSPTEGTEAFF.

Concerning this clone: The read falls 3 residues short of the CDR3 end, and the missing part is taken from the germline J gene. This rearrangement joins TRBV19 to TRBJ2-1, with 10 bases identical to TRBD1. J lost 8 bases, V lost 4 bases, and 8 bases had no gene match. The CDR3 consists of 15 residues. Germline V gene data show CDR1 as LNHDA and CDR2 as SQIVND (reference sequence). CDR3 residues: CASSTPGQGRDEQFF. The sequenced CDR3 bases are TGTGCCAGTAGTACGCCGGGACAGGGGAGGGATGAG.

Note on this clone: The CDR3 end falls 3 residues outside the read, so it is completed with the germline J gene. The chain recombines TRBV5-8 with TRBJ2-3; D ambiguous. CDR3 length equals 14 residues. The V end was cut by 4 bases, the J end by 2 bases, with 11 bases between. Germline CDR1 reads SGHTS; CDR2 reads YDEGEE. The CDR3 bases that were read are TGTGCCAGCAGCCCGCCCCTAAACACAGATACG. Its protein is CASSPPLNTDT. The CDR3 in its entirety is CASSPPLNTDTQYF.

The CDR3 loop is CASSGHRGRDDYTF. CDR3 DNA, as far as it was read: TGTGCCAGCAGTGGACACAGGGGTCGGGACGAC. V gene TRBV6-1 combines with J gene TRBJ1-2; 7 bases line up with TRBD1. The read ends 3 residues before the CDR3 terminus; that terminus is restored from the germline J gene. The germline V gene has CDR1 MNHNS and CDR2 SASEGT. This CDR3 spans 14 amino acids.

Its frequency marks this clone as medium-sized. The read ends 3 residues early relative to the CDR3; the germline J gene fills the gap. The chain joins TRBV6-2 or TRBV6-3 to TRBJ2-1; possibly TRBD1 for D (5 bases). Per germline, CDR1 MNHEY and CDR2 SVGEGT. The CDR3 spans 17 residues. Trimming stripped 0 bases from V and 4 bases from J, with 16 bases between. The sequenced CDR3 bases are TGTGCCAGCAGTTACTCCCCCCCGGCAGGGATTTACAATGAG. Translating gives CASSYSPPAGIYNE. The full CDR3 sequence reads CASSYSPPAGIYNEQFF.

As concerns this clone: One end of the junction does not line up with germline, which may come from a read error. The read halts 3 residues ahead of the CDR3 end, with the missing end drawn from the germline J gene. The chain combines TRBV4-2 with TRBJ1-1; D unclear. The CDR3 extends over 14 amino acids. The germline CDR1 and CDR2 sequences are LGHNA and YNFKEQ. The part of the CDR3 DNA that was read is TGCGCCAGCAGCCTAGGAACAGTGAATACTGAA. Protein sequence: CASSLGTVNTE. The CDR3 in full is CASSLGTVNTEAFF.

As to this clone: The read is 3 residues too short to cover the CDR3 end, so that end is filled in from the germline J gene. This sequence joins TRBV6-2 or TRBV6-3 and TRBJ1-2; 7 bases agree with TRBD1. CDR1 MNHEY and CDR2 SVGEGT come from the germline V gene. The CDR3 is 14 residues long. The CDR3 protein is CASSYPGQLYDYTF. The CDR3 DNA, read in part, is TGTGCCAGCAGTTACCCGGGACAGCTCTACGAC.

By frequency, this clone is large. The CDR3 extends 3 residues past the end of the read, so its final part is completed from the germline J gene. The rearrangement links TRBV28 to TRBJ2-7; 10 bases fit TRBD2. After removal of 6 bases from V and 6 bases from J, the junction contained 5 bases not matched to a gene. This CDR3 spans 13 amino acids. Per the germline V gene, CDR1 is MDHEN and CDR2 is SYDVKM. The CDR3 is CASSLAGVFEQYF. The part of the CDR3 DNA that was read is TGTGCCAGCAGCCTAGCGGGAGTTTTCGAG.

The CDR3 is CASSSPGQGASGYTF. Partial CDR3 DNA: TGCGCCAGCAGCAGCCCGGGACAGGGGGCTAGTGGC. V is TRBV5-1 and J is TRBJ1-2; 12 bases are shared with TRBD1. Read coverage stops 3 residues before the CDR3 terminus; the germline J gene supplies the remainder. Germline values: CDR1 SGHRS, CDR2 YFSETQ. The trim removed 4 bases at V and 7 bases at J, leaving 8 bases unmatched. The CDR3 is 15 residues long.

As to this clone: The read ends 3 residues early relative to the CDR3; the germline J gene fills the gap. The chain is built from TRBV30 and TRBJ1-2; D ambiguous. The CDR3 consists of 11 residues. Looked up from germline, CDR1 is GTSNPN and CDR2 is SVGIG (reference sequence). The CDR3 DNA, read in part, is TGTGCCTGGAGTAGACTTTGGGGC. The encoded protein is CAWSRLWG. The CDR3 as a whole reads CAWSRLWGYTF.

In the case of this clone: The DNA ends 3 residues before the CDR3 does, and the rest of the CDR3 is filled in from the germline J gene. The chain joins TRBV7-9 to TRBJ1-6, with no clear D. Deletions cut 4 bases from V and 8 bases from J, with 15 bases between. The CDR3 loop spans 15 amino acids. In germline, CDR1 is SEHNR, CDR2 FQNEAQ (reference sequence). CDR3 sequence reads: CASSSMPAGDSPLHF. Partial CDR3 DNA: TGTGCCAGCAGCTCGATGCCGGCAGGTGATTCACCC.

Remarks on this clone: The read gets to within 3 residues of the CDR3 end, and the germline J gene fills in the rest. The V call is TRBV29-1, the J call TRBJ1-2; D is perhaps TRBD1 (6 bases). From germline, CDR1 is SQVTM and CDR2 ANQGSEA. This CDR3 spans 13 amino acids. Trimming removed 2 bases at V and 7 bases at J, with 14 bases between. CDR3 sequence: CSVELSRGFGYTF. The CDR3 bases that were read are TGCAGCGTTGAATTAAGTAGGGGGTTTGGC. The entire variable domain, with the rest obtained from reference TRBV29-1 and TRBJ1-2, is as follows: SAVISQKPSRDICQRGTSLTIQCQVDSQVTMMFWYRQQPGQSLTLIATANQGSEATYESGFVIDKFPISRPNLTFSTLTVSNMSPEDSSIYLCSVELSRGFGYTFGSGTRLTVV.

As concerns this clone: The read halts 3 residues ahead of the CDR3 end, with the missing end drawn from the germline J gene. This rearrangement joins TRBV6-1 to TRBJ1-2; 10 bases are shared with TRBD1. The junction had 7 bases not matched to a gene; V was cut back by 4 bases and J by 5 bases. This CDR3 comprises 15 residues. The germline V gene encodes CDR1 MNHNS and CDR2 SASEGT. The CDR3 here is CASSAGTGALYGYTF. The sequenced CDR3 bases are TGTGCCAGCAGTGCCGGGACAGGGGCACTATATGGC.

Notes on this clone: The read gets to within 3 residues of the CDR3 end, and the germline J gene fills in the rest. The chain recombines TRBV29-1 with TRBJ1-3; D uncertain. The CDR3 loop spans 12 amino acids. Trimming removed 5 bases from V and 2 bases from J, with 7 bases in between. The germline CDR1 and CDR2 sequences are SQVTM and ANQGSEA. The covered CDR3 bases are TGCAGCGTTCAGATCGCTGGAAACACC. It is translated as CSVQIAGNT. The whole CDR3 sequence reads CSVQIAGNTIYF.

CDR3 bases read: TGTGCCAGTAGTATGATAGAGCGATTACAGCCC. Amino acid sequence: CASSMIERLQP. The CDR3 in its entirety is CASSMIERLQPQHF. The rearrangement links TRBV19 to TRBJ1-5; D gene ambiguous. Sequencing ends 3 residues short of the CDR3 end; the germline J gene provides the rest. There are 14 residues in the CDR3. Germline V gene sequence: CDR1 LNHDA, CDR2 SQIVND (reference sequence). The V gene lost 3 bases and the J gene lost 7 bases, with 13 bases spanning the gap. Full variable domain (remainder filled in from reference TRBV19 and TRBJ1-5): DGGITQSPKYLFRKEGQNVTLSCEQNLNHDAMYWYRQDPGQGLRLIYYSQIVNDFQKGDIAEGYSVSREKKESFPLTVTSAQKNPTAFYLCASSMIERLQPQHFGDGTRLSIL.

Concerning this clone: The read halts 3 residues ahead of the CDR3 end, with the missing end drawn from the germline J gene. The gene calls are TRBV19 and TRBJ1-1; D gene uncertain. The CDR3 totals 11 residues. Per the germline V gene, CDR1 is LNHDA and CDR2 is SQIVND (reference sequence). CDR3 bases read: TGTGCCAGTAGTACCCCTCGGGGA. Protein sequence: CASSTPRG. The CDR3 reads in full as CASSTPRGAFF.

With regard to this clone: The read ends 3 residues before the CDR3 terminus; that terminus is restored from the germline J gene. The chain couples TRBV6-2 or TRBV6-3 to TRBJ1-2; no clear D. CDR1 MNHEY and CDR2 SVGEGT come from the germline V gene. This CDR3 spans 16 amino acids. CDR3 DNA, as far as it was read: TGTGCCAGCAGCTCTGGACTAGCGCAATATTACTACGAC. It is translated as CASSSGLAQYYYD. The full CDR3 is CASSSGLAQYYYDYTF.

On this clone itself: The observed sequence ends 3 residues before the CDR3 terminus, with the missing tail filled in from the germline J gene. The chain couples TRBV20-1 to TRBJ2-1; tentatively, D is TRBD1 (5 bases). There are 12 residues in the CDR3. V lost 5 bases to trimming and J lost 7 bases, with 12 bases between them. CDR1 is DFQATT and CDR2 is SNEGSKA in the germline V gene (reference sequence). The part of the CDR3 DNA that was read is TGCAGTGCTCAACTCCACAGGAATGAG. This encodes CSAQLHRNE. The entire CDR3 reads CSAQLHRNEQFF.

A note on this clone: The read ends 3 residues before the CDR3 terminus; that terminus is restored from the germline J gene. The chain combines TRBV19 with TRBJ2-3, with 10 bases matching TRBD2. This CDR3 contains 17 residues. CDR1 and CDR2 (germline): LNHDA, SQIVND (reference sequence). V was pared by 6 bases and J by 4 bases, with 13 bases of the junction left unmatched. CDR3 loop: CASSLDLAGDGSDTQYF. The part of the CDR3 DNA that was read is TGTGCCAGTAGCCTTGATCTAGCGGGAGATGGCTCAGATACG.

Points on this clone: The missing CDR3 end, 3 residues past where the read stops, is filled in from the germline J gene. The chain combines TRBV18 with TRBJ2-3; TRBD1 might be the D (6 bases). The CDR3 is 15 amino acids. Germline CDR1 and CDR2: KGHSH and LQKENI. The CDR3 sequence is CASSPISGAGETQYF. The CDR3 bases that were read are TGTGCCAGCTCACCAATTTCAGGGGCTGGAGAGACG.

The CDR3 is CASSEKKSDSRYSVTQYF. The sequenced part of the CDR3 DNA is TGTGCCAGCAGTGAAAAAAAATCGGACAGTCGTTATTCGGTGACC. This chain connects TRBV6-1 to TRBJ2-5; a weak D match, TRBD1 (6 bases). The CDR3 extends 3 residues past the end of the read, so its final part is completed from the germline J gene. Germline lookup yields CDR1 MNHNS and CDR2 SASEGT. Trimming pared 2 bases from V and 7 bases from J, leaving 26 bases between. This CDR3 region has 18 residues.